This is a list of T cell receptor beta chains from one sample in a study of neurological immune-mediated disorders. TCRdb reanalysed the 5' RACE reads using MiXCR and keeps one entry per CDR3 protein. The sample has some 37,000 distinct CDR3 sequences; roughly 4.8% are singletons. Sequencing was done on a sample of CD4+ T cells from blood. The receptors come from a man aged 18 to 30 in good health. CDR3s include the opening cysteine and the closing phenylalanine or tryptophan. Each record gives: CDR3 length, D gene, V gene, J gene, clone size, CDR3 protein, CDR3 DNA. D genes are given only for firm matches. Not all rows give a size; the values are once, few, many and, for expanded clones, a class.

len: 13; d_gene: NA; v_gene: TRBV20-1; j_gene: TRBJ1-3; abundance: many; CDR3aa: CSASTGSGNTIYF; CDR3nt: TGCAGTGCTAGCACGGGCTCTGGAAACACCATATATTTT
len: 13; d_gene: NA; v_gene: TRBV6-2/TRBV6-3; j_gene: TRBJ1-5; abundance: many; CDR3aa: CASSYDSNQPQHF; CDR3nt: TGTGCCAGCAGTTATGATAGCAATCAGCCCCAGCATTTT
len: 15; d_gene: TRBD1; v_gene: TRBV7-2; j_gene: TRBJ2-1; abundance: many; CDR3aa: CASSSRDRGNNEQFF; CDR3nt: TGTGCCAGCAGCTCCCGAGACAGGGGTAACAATGAGCAGTTCTTC
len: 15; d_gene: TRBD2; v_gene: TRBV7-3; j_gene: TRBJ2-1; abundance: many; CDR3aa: CASSFGGGARNEQFF; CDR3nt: TGTGCCAGCAGCTTTGGCGGGGGGGCAAGAAATGAGCAGTTCTTC
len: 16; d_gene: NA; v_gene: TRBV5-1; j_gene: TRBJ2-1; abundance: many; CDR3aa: CASSLGSGAGYNEQFF; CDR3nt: TGCGCCAGCAGCTTGGGTTCGGGGGCAGGTTACAATGAGCAGTTCTTC
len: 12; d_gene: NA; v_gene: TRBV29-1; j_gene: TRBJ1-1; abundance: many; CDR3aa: CSVFLLGTEAFF; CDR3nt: TGCAGCGTTTTTCTCTTGGGCACTGAAGCTTTCTTT
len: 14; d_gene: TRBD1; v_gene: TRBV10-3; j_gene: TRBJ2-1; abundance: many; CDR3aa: CAISSGTVYNEQFF; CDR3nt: TGTGCCATCAGCTCCGGGACAGTTTACAATGAGCAGTTCTTC
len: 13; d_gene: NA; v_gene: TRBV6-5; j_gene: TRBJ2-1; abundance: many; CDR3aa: CASSPLVSNEQFF; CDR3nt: TGTGCCAGCAGCCCATTAGTGTCCAATGAGCAGTTCTTC
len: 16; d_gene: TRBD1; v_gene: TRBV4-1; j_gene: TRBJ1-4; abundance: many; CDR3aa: CASSQGDSPTNEKLFF; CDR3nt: TGCGCCAGCAGCCAAGGGGACAGCCCAACTAATGAAAAACTGTTTTTT
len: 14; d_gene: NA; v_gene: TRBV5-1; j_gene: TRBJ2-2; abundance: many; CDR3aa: CASNLWGNTGELFF; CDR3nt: TGCGCCAGCAACCTCTGGGGTAACACCGGGGAGCTGTTTTTT
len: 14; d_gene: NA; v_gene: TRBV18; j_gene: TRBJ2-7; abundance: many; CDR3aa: CASSPMSGSDEQYF; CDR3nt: TGTGCCAGCTCACCGATGTCAGGGAGCGACGAGCAGTACTTC
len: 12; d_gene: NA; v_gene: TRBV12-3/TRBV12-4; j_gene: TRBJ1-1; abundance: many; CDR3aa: CASSLWGAEAFF; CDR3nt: TGTGCCAGCAGTTTATGGGGGGCCGAAGCTTTCTTT
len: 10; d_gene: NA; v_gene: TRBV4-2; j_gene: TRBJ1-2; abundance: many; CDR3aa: CASGEDGYTF; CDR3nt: TGTGCCTCAGGGGAAGATGGCTACACCTTC
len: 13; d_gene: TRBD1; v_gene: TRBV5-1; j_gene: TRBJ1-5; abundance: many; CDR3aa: CASSPGQGQPQHF; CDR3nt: TGCGCCAGCAGCCCAGGACAGGGACAGCCCCAGCATTTT
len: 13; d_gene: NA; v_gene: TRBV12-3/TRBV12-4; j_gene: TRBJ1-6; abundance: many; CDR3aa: CASRAQENSPLHF; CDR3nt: TGTGCCAGCAGGGCTCAAGAGAATTCACCCCTCCACTTT
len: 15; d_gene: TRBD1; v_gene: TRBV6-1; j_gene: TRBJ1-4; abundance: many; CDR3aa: CASRTTSGGIGKLFF; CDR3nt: TGTGCCAGCAGAACCACTTCAGGGGGTATAGGGAAACTGTTTTTT
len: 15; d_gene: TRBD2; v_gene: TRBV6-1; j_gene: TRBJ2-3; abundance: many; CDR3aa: CASRGLAGGPDTQYF; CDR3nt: TGTGCCAGCAGGGGACTAGCGGGGGGACCAGATACGCAGTATTTT
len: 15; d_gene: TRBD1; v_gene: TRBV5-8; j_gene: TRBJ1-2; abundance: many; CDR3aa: CASSLFQGAEGGYTF; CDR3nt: TGTGCCAGCAGCTTGTTTCAGGGGGCAGAGGGTGGCTACACCTTC
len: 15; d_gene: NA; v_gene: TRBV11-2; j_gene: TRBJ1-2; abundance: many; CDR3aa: CASSSLRGLSHGYTF; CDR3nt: TGTGCCAGCAGCTCCCTCCGGGGGCTATCCCATGGCTACACCTTC
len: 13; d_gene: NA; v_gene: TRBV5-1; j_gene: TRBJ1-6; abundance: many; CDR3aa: CASSSDLNSPLHF; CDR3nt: TGCGCCAGCAGCTCAGACCTTAATTCACCCCTCCACTTT
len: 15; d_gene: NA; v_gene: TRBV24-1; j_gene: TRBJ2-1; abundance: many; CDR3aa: CATQGQLGSYNEQFF; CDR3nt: TGTGCCACCCAAGGACAGTTGGGCTCCTACAATGAGCAGTTCTTC
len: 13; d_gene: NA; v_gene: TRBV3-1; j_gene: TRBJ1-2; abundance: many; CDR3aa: CASSPSTQGPYTF; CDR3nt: TGTGCCAGCAGCCCGTCGACCCAGGGTCCCTACACCTTC
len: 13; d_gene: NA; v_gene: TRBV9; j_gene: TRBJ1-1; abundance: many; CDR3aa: CASSVQQDTEAFF; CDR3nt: TGTGCCAGCAGCGTACAGCAGGACACTGAAGCTTTCTTT
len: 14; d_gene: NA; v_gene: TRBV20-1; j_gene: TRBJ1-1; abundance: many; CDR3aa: CSAMAGGGRTEAFF; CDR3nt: TGCAGTGCTATGGCGGGGGGGGGCCGCACTGAAGCTTTCTTT
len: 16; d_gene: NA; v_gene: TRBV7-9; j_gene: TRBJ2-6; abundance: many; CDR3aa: CASSLGQISGANVLTF; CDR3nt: TGTGCCAGCAGCTTAGGACAGATCTCTGGGGCCAACGTCCTGACTTTC
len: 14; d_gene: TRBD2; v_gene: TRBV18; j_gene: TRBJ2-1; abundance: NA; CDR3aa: CASSGGLVSNEQFF; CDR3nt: TGTGCCAGCTCCGGGGGACTAGTATCAAATGAGCAGTTCTTC
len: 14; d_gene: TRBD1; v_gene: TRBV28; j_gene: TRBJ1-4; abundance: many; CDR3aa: CASRRQGGGEKLFF; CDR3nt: TGTGCCAGCAGGAGACAGGGAGGGGGTGAAAAACTGTTTTTT
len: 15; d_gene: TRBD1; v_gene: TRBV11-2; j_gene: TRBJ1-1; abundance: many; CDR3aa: CASSPTGRRGTEAFF; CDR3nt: TGTGCCAGCAGCCCGACAGGGCGGAGGGGGACTGAAGCTTTCTTT
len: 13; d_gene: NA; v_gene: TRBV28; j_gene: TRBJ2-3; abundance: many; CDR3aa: CASRIGGTDTQYF; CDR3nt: TGTGCCAGCAGGATCGGGGGTACAGATACGCAGTATTTT
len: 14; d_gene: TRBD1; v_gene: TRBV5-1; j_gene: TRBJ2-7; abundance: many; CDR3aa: CASSGTAVAYEQYF; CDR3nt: TGCGCCAGCAGTGGGACAGCGGTCGCCTACGAGCAGTACTTC
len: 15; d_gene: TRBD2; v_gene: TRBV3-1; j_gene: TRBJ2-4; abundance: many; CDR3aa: CASSQSSGGKNIQYF; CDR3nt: TGTGCCAGCAGCCAATCTAGCGGGGGAAAAAACATTCAGTACTTC
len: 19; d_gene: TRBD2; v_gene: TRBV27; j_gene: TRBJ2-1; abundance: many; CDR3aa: CASRRSRGGLSRIYNEQFF; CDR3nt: TGTGCCAGCAGAAGGTCGCGGGGGGGCCTTAGTCGGATCTACAATGAGCAGTTCTTC
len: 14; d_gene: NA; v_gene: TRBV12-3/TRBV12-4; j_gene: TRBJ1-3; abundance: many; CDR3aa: CAGNLGQHADTIYF; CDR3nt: TGTGCCGGTAACCTTGGACAGCACGCGGACACCATATATTTT
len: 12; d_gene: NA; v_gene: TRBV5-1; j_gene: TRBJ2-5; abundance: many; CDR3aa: CASSPDRETQYF; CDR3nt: TGCGCCAGCAGCCCCGATAGGGAGACCCAGTACTTC
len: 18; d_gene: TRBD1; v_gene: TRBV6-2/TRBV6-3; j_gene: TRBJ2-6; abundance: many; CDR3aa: CASSGGQGSVSGANVLTF; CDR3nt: TGTGCCAGCAGTGGAGGACAGGGGAGTGTTTCTGGGGCCAACGTCCTGACTTTC
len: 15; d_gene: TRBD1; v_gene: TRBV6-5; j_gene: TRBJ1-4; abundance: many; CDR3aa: CASSYLGQGGEKLFF; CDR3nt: TGTGCCAGCAGTTACCTCGGACAGGGGGGTGAAAAACTGTTTTTT
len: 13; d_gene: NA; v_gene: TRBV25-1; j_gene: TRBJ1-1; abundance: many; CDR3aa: CASSEYGGTEAFF; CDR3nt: TGTGCCAGCAGTGAATATGGGGGTACTGAAGCTTTCTTT
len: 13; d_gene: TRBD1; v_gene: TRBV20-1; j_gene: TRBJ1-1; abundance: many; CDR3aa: CSARDWGDRKAFF; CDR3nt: TGCAGTGCTAGAGATTGGGGGGACAGGAAAGCTTTCTTT
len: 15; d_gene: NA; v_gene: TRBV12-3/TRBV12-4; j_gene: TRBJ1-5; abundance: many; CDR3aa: CASSLTTGQNQPQHF; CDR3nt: TGTGCCAGCAGTTTAACAACAGGCCAGAATCAGCCCCAGCATTTT
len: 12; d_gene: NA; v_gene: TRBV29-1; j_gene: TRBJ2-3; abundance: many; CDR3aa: CSVTDSTDTQYF; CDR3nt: TGCAGCGTGACGGACTCCACAGATACGCAGTATTTT
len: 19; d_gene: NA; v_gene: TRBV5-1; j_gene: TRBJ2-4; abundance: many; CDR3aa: CASSFWETGGHAAKNIQYF; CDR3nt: TGCGCCAGCAGCTTTTGGGAGACAGGCGGGCATGCGGCCAAAAACATTCAGTACTTC
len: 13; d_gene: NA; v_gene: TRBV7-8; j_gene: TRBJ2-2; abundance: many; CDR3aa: CASSLSPTGELFF; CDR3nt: TGTGCCAGCAGCTTAAGTCCCACCGGGGAGCTGTTTTTT
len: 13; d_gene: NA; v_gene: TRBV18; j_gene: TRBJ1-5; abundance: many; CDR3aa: CASSGDVDQPQHF; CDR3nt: TGTGCCAGCTCAGGGGACGTCGATCAGCCCCAGCATTTT
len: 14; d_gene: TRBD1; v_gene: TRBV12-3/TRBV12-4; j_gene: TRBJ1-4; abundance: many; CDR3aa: CASSFMQGDEKLFF; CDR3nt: TGTGCCAGCAGTTTTATGCAGGGGGACGAAAAACTGTTTTTT
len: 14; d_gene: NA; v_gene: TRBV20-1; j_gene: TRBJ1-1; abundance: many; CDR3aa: CSALVGDWNTEAFF; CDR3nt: TGCAGTGCTCTTGTCGGGGACTGGAACACTGAAGCTTTCTTT
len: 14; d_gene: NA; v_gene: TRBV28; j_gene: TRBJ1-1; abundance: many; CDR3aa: CASTPWGSRGEAFF; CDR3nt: TGTGCCAGCACCCCTTGGGGGAGTCGGGGTGAAGCTTTCTTT
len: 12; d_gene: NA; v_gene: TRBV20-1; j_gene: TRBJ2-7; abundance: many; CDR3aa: CSARPPANEQYF; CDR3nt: TGCAGTGCTAGACCCCCGGCTAACGAGCAGTACTTC
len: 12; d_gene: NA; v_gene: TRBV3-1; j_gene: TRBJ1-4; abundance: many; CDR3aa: CASSQDYEKLFF; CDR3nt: TGTGCCAGCAGCCAAGATTATGAAAAACTGTTTTTT
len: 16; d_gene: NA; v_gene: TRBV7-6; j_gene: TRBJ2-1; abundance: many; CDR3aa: CASSSSGSGAGNEQFF; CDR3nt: TGTGCCAGCAGCTCAAGTGGTTCGGGGGCGGGGAATGAGCAGTTCTTC
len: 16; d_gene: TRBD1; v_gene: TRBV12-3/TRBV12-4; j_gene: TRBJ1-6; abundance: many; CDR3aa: CASSLGTGSYNSPLHF; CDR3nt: TGTGCCAGCAGTTTAGGGACAGGGTCCTATAATTCACCCCTCCACTTT
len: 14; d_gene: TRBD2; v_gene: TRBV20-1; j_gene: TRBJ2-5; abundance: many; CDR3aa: CSARLAGGGETQYF; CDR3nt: TGCAGTGCTCGACTAGCGGGGGGTGGAGAGACCCAGTACTTC
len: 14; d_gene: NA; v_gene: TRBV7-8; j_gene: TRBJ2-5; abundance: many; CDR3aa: CASSLRGEGETQYF; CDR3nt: TGTGCCAGCAGCTTAAGGGGGGAAGGGGAGACCCAGTACTTC